This T cell receptor (beta chain) was profiled in a study of T cell responses to AZD1222 COVID-19 vaccine. The CDR3 loop spans 14 amino acids. CDR1 SGHVS and CDR2 FNYEAQ come from the germline V gene. J was trimmed by 1 base and V by 5 bases; bases with no gene match: 4. Comment on this clone: Its antigen is still unknown.

Whole-study findings and limits: The sample set comprised mostly white British donors with more females, and clonal diversity was possibly underestimated. Seropositivity was recorded at baseline in only six AZD1222 recipients.

This table comes from immunoSEQ multiplex PCR, and its TCRdb copy is limited to in-frame clones, with some not included. The sample holds around 260,000 clones, roughly 93% seen once. This chain links TRBV7-6 with TRBJ1-1, with 7 bases fitting TRBD1. The sequenced sample was peripheral blood, obtained on day 0 of AZD1222 vaccination. The sequence came from an adult in good health. CDR3 region: CASSARDRNTEAFF. CDR3 nucleotides: TGTGCCAGCAGCGCCCGGGACAGGAACACTGAAGCTTTCTTT.